This T cell receptor (beta chain) was found in a study of vaccination and CD4 T cells after COVID-19. Sequencing of cultured CD4+ T cell DNA used the Oncomine TCR Beta short-read assay. TCRdb itself ran the PCR reads through MiXCR, one entry per CDR3 protein. The table has around 18,000 distinct CDR3 sequences, around 70% seen once. The germline gives CDR1 SNHLY, CDR2 FYNNEI. The CDR3 sequence is 14 residues long. The V and J ends lost 6 bases and 3 bases, in that order; junction bases with no gene match: 6. Indicated treatment: approximately nine-day PBMC culture with coronavirus spike peptide pools or control peptides (ViraFEST assay). On this clonotype: What it binds is unknown.

What was sequenced was CD4+ T cells from blood, cultured in vitro. The chain is built from TRBV2 and TRBJ2-7; 9 nucleotides line up with TRBD1. This sequence originates from a human donor who had recovered from COVID-19. The CDR3 DNA reads as TGTGCCAGCAGAGCACAGGGGGCTGGCTACGAGCAGTACTTC. Encoded protein: CASRAQGAGYEQYF.